This section outlines one T cell receptor beta chain sequence together with its context. Its cognate antigen is unknown. This likely reflects a read error, since a far larger clone is one base away. This specimen comes from a study of shared clonotypes between healthy human individuals. Unsorted samples relied on about 90 million PBMCs, which served as the source of genomic DNA. Overall study results and limits: Sampling covered blood only; tissue repertoires likely differ.

The replicate PCRs on unsorted PBMC were given 250 to 300 ng DNA, which is tens of thousands of T cell genomes. Bulk PBMC genomic DNA spanned ten immunoSEQ deep plates. Libraries were prepared by immunoSEQ multiplex PCR; TCRdb keeps only in-frame clonotypes and omits some of them. The sample includes around 500,000 clones, more than 65% seen only once; the top ten take approximately 11%. Germline V gene data show CDR1 as MNHNS and CDR2 as SASEGT. The CDR3 is 15 residues long. The sequence came from a woman aged 40-49 years in good health. Some clones in this sample may be carry-over from other donors' samples. The J gene is TRBJ1-5, the V gene TRBV6-1; 9 positions agree with TRBD1. The material sequenced was PBMCs. CDR3 coding DNA: TGTGCCAGCGGGAGGGGACAGGGTAGCAATCGGCCCCAGCATTTT. Amino acids: CASGRGQGSNRPQHF.